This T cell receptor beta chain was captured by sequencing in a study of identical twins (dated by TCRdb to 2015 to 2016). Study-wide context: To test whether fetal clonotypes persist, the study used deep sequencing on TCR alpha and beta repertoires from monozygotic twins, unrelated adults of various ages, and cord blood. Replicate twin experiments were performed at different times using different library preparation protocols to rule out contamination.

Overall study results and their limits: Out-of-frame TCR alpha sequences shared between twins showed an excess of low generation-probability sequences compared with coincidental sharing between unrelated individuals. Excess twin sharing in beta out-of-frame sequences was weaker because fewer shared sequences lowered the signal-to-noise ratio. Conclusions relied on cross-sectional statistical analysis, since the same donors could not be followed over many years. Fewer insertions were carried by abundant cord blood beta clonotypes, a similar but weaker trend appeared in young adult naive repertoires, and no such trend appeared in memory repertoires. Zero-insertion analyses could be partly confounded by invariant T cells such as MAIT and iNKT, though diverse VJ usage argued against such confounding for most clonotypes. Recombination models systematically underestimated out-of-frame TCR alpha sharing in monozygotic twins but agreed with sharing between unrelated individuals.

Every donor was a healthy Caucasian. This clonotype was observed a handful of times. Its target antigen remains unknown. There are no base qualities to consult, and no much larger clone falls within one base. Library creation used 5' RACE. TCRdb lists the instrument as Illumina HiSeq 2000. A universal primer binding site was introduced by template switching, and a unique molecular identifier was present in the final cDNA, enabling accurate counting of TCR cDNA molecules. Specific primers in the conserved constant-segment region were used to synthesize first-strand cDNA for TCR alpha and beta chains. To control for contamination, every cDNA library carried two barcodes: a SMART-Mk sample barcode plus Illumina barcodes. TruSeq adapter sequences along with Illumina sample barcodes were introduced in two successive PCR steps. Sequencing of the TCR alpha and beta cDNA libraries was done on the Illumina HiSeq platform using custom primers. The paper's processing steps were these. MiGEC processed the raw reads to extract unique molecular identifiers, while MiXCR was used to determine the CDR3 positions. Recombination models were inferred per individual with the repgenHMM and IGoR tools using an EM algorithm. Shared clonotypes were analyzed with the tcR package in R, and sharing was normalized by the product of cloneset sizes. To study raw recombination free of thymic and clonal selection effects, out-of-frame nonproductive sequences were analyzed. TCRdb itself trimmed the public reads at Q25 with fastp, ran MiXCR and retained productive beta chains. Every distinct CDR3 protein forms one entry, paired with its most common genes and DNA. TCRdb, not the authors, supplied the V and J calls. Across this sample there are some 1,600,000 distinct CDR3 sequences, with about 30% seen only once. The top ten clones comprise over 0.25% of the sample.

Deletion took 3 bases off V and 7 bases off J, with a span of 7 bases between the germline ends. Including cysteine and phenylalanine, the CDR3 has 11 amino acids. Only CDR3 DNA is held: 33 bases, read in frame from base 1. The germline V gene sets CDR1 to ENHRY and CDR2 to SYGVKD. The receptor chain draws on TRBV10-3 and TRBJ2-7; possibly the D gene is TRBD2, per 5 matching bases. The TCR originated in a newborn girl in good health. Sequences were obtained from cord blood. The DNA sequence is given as TGTGCCATCAGTGAAAGACTAGAGCAGTACTTC. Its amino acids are CAISERLEQYF.